This is a list of T cell receptor beta chains from one sample in a study of blood T cell repertoires in COVID-19. Produced via immunoSEQ multiplex PCR; TCRdb's table is partial and in-frame only. The sample carries about 190,000 clones, approximately 78% recorded once. The sequencing input was peripheral blood. The receptors come from a woman older than 75 with active or convalescent COVID-19. Both conserved end residues are part of each CDR3. The order of the fields is V gene, J gene, clone size, D gene, CDR3 DNA, CDR3 protein. The D gene is left open where the match is weak. Some rows mark clone size as missing; the rest say once, few, many or name a class of expanded clone.

TRBV5-6	TRBJ2-3	-	-	TGTGCCAGCAGCTTGTCGCCAGGGCGATTAAGCACAGATACGCAGTATTTT	CASSLSPGRLSTDTQYF
TRBV4-2	TRBJ1-2	-	-	TGTGCCAGCAGCCAAGATATGGCGGCGGGAGGCTACACCTTC	CASSQDMAAGGYTF
TRBV30	TRBJ2-7	-	TRBD1	TGTGCCTGGAGTGTACTCCCCGACAGGGGGGAGCAGTACTTC	CAWSVLPDRGEQYF
TRBV21-1	TRBJ2-3	-	-	TGTGCCAGCAGCAGCTCGGCGGGACAGGGGTTATACACAGATACGCAGTATTTT	CASSSSAGQGLYTDTQYF
TRBV30	TRBJ2-2	-	TRBD2	TGTGCCTGGAGAAACAGCGGGGTGAACACCGGGGAGCTGTTTTTT	CAWRNSGVNTGELFF
TRBV2	TRBJ1-1	few	-	TGTGCCAGCAGTGGAGGGGGAGACGCTTTCTTT	CASSGGGDAFF
TRBV10-2	TRBJ1-3	-	-	TGCGCCAGCAGAGCAGGGATAAGCTCTGGAAACACCATATATTTT	CASRAGISSGNTIYF
TRBV18	TRBJ2-1	-	-	TGTGCCAGCTACCAGAACCGGGACTCATACAATGAGCAGTTCTTC	CASYQNRDSYNEQFF
TRBV5-4	TRBJ2-7	-	-	TGTGCCAGCAGCTTGAGGGGGATAGTCTACGAGCAGTACTTC	CASSLRGIVYEQYF
TRBV3-1/TRBV3-2	TRBJ2-3	once	-	TGTGCCAGCAGCCAAGATGCGGCAGTCCTAGGGGGCACAGATACGCAGTATTTT	CASSQDAAVLGGTDTQYF
TRBV19	TRBJ1-2	-	-	TGTGCCAGTAGTCGGCAGGGTGGTGGCTACACCTTC	CASSRQGGGYTF
TRBV15	TRBJ1-5	-	TRBD1	TGTGCCACCAGCTTCCAGGGGGGACAGCCCCAGCATTTT	CATSFQGGQPQHF
TRBV7-2	TRBJ2-3	-	TRBD2	TGTGCCAGCAGCTTAACTAGCGGGGCACCCACAGATACGCAGTATTTT	CASSLTSGAPTDTQYF
TRBV18	TRBJ1-5	few	-	TGTGCCAGCTCCTCCACTAGGAATCAGCCCCAGCATTTT	CASSSTRNQPQHF
TRBV5-1	TRBJ2-7	-	TRBD1	TGCGCCAGCAGGACAGGGGATAGCTCCTACGAGCAGTACTTC	CASRTGDSSYEQYF
TRBV28	TRBJ1-2	few	TRBD1	TGTGCCAGCAGTTCCGCCACAAAAACGACAGGGGTTATCTATGGCTACACCTTC	CASSSATKTTGVIYGYTF
TRBV4-2	TRBJ2-2	-	-	TGTGCCAGCAGCCAAGGGGCACTGAACACCGGGGAGCTGTTTTTT	CASSQGALNTGELFF
TRBV21-1	TRBJ2-1	once	-	TGTGCCAGCAGCACTCGGACAGGGTGGGGGAAATGGGGATACAATGAGCAGTTCTTC	CASSTRTGWGKWGYNEQFF
TRBV2	TRBJ2-7	-	TRBD1	TGTGCCAGCAGGGCCCGGGACAGCTTCTCCTACGAGCAGTACTTC	CASRARDSFSYEQYF
TRBV18	TRBJ2-6	-	TRBD2	TGTGCCAGCTCACCACAGCGGGGGGCTACTGGGGCCAACGTCCTGACTTTC	CASSPQRGATGANVLTF
TRBV7-8	TRBJ1-4	-	TRBD1	TGTGCCAGCAGCTGGCCCGGGACAGGGGAAGAAAAACTGTTTTTT	CASSWPGTGEEKLFF
TRBV28	TRBJ2-7	-	TRBD1	TGTGCCAGCAGTACATCCCGGGACAGGGAGGCCTACGAGCAGTACTTC	CASSTSRDREAYEQYF
TRBV19	TRBJ1-2	-	-	TGTGCCAGTAGTTCCTTCGCCAGCGGCCCCGACTATGGCTACACCTTC	CASSSFASGPDYGYTF
TRBV29-1	TRBJ2-4	-	TRBD1	TGCAGCGTGGGACAGGGCAACATTCAGTACTTC	CSVGQGNIQYF
TRBV10-3	TRBJ2-7	-	TRBD2	TGTGCCATCAGCCCGGGACTAGCTAGGGAGCAGTACTTC	CAISPGLAREQYF
TRBV5-8	TRBJ2-5	once	-	TGTGCCAGCAGCTTGGAGAGGGTAATCGAGACCCAGTACTTC	CASSLERVIETQYF
TRBV19	TRBJ2-7	-	-	TGTGCCTCGAAGTACGGGGGAGGCGGTTCCTACGAGCAGTACTTC	CASKYGGGGSYEQYF
TRBV5-6	TRBJ2-3	-	-	TGTGCCAGCAGCTTGGTCCGGTCCCTAAATACGCAGTATTTT	CASSLVRSLNTQYF
TRBV3-1/TRBV3-2	TRBJ1-4	-	TRBD1	TGTGCCAGCAGCACGACAGGGGGGGATGAAAAACTGTTTTTT	CASSTTGGDEKLFF
TRBV7-2	TRBJ1-2	-	-	TGTGCCAGCAGCTTAGGTCCGGGAAACTATGGCTACACCTTC	CASSLGPGNYGYTF
TRBV2	TRBJ2-1	-	TRBD2	TGTGCCAGCAGTGGTTTCGAGCGGGGGTACAATGAGCAGTTCTTC	CASSGFERGYNEQFF
TRBV2	TRBJ2-5	-	-	TGTGCCAGCCCAAATATCGGGAACGGGGAAGAGACCCAGTACTTC	CASPNIGNGEETQYF
TRBV28	TRBJ1-5	-	TRBD1	TGTGCCAGCAGATGGGGACAGGGGGGCAATCAGCCCCAGCATTTT	CASRWGQGGNQPQHF
TRBV4-1	TRBJ1-2	-	TRBD1	TGCGCCAGCAGCCAAGATGAGGCAGGGGGTGACTATGGCTACACCTTC	CASSQDEAGGDYGYTF
TRBV19	TRBJ2-1	once	-	TGTGCCAGTAGGGAAAGCGGCCGCTCCTACAATGAGCAGTTCTTC	CASRESGRSYNEQFF
TRBV5-4	TRBJ2-7	once	TRBD2	TGTGCCAGCAGCGCCGGGGGGAGCTTTACTTCCTACGAGCAGTACTTC	CASSAGGSFTSYEQYF
TRBV5-1	TRBJ2-5	-	TRBD1	TGCGCCAGCAGCTTGGAGGGGGCCCAAGAGACCCAGTACTTC	CASSLEGAQETQYF
TRBV18	TRBJ1-1	-	-	TGTGCCAGCTCACCCAAGGGGCGCGGTACTGAAGCTTTCTTT	CASSPKGRGTEAFF
TRBV4-3	TRBJ1-4	-	-	TGCGCCAGCAGCCCAGAGGTCGTAGCTAATGAAAAACTGTTTTTT	CASSPEVVANEKLFF
TRBV30	TRBJ1-1	-	-	TGTGCCTGGAGTGTTTGGGGCCGGAACACTGAAGCTTTCTTT	CAWSVWGRNTEAFF
TRBV2	TRBJ2-5	-	TRBD2	TGTGCCAGCAAGTTGCTAGCGGGGGGCCAAGAGACCCAGTACTTC	CASKLLAGGQETQYF
TRBV11-2	TRBJ1-3	-	TRBD1	TGTGCCAGCAGCTTAAAAAAGACAGGGGGTTTCTCGGGAAACACCATATATTTT	CASSLKKTGGFSGNTIYF
TRBV28	TRBJ2-3	once	-	TGTGCCAGCAGCTTCGCAGGGGATACGCAGTATTTT	CASSFAGDTQYF
TRBV28	TRBJ2-6	-	-	TGTGCCACCATGGTAGCAGGGGATTCGTCTGGGGCCAACGTCCTGACTTTC	CATMVAGDSSGANVLTF
TRBV2	TRBJ2-7	-	TRBD2	TGTGCCAGCAGTACGGGACTAGCGGGGGGGCGGTCCTACGAGCAGTACTTC	CASSTGLAGGRSYEQYF
TRBV11-2	TRBJ1-3	few	-	TGTGCCAGCAGCTTCGGTGTAGACAGCCCGAGCTCTGGAAACACCATATATTTT	CASSFGVDSPSSGNTIYF
TRBV28	TRBJ1-2	-	-	TGTGCCAGCAGTTTATCACCACGGAACTATGGCTACACCTTC	CASSLSPRNYGYTF
TRBV18	TRBJ2-1	-	TRBD1	TGTGCCAGCTCACCCACGACAGGGGGGGAGCAGTTCTTC	CASSPTTGGEQFF
TRBV19	TRBJ1-6	-	TRBD1	TGTGCCAGTAACCGATACAGGGGAGGCTCACCCCTCCACTTT	CASNRYRGGSPLHF
TRBV7-9	TRBJ1-1	once	-	TGTGCCAGCAGCTTAGGGGGCGGCACTGAAGCTTTCTTT	CASSLGGGTEAFF
TRBV27	TRBJ1-5	-	TRBD1	TGTGCCAGCAGTTCAACAGGGGTTCCCGTGGCGCCCCAGCATTTT	CASSSTGVPVAPQHF
TRBV28	TRBJ1-1	-	-	TGTGCCAGCAGTTTGGTAGGGGCGTCCACTGAAGCTTTCTTT	CASSLVGASTEAFF